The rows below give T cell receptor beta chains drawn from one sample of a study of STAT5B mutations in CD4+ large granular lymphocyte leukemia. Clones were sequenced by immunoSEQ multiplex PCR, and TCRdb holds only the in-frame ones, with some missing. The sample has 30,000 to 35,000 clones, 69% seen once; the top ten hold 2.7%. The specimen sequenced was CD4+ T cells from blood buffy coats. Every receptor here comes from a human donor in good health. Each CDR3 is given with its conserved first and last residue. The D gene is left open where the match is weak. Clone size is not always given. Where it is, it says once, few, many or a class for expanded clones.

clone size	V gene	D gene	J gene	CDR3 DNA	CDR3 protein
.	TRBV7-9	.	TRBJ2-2	TGTGCCAGCAGCAGAGGACAGGGAGGGGTCGGCGGGGAGCTGTTTTTT	CASSRGQGGVGGELFF
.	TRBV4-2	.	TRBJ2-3	TGTGCCAGCAGCCAAGTAAGGGGGGACTACCTCACAGATACGCAGTATTTT	CASSQVRGDYLTDTQYF
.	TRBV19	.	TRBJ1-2	TGTGCCAGTAGACCATACCCCTCTAACTATGGCTACACCTTC	CASRPYPSNYGYTF
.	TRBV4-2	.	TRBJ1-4	TGTGCCAGCAGCCATGAGGCTTCAGATGAAAAACTGTTTTTT	CASSHEASDEKLFF
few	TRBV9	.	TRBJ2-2	TGTGCCAGCAGCGTCCAAAACACCGGGGAGCTGTTTTTT	CASSVQNTGELFF
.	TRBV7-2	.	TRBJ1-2	TGTGCCAGCAGCTTAGTCTTGGGACCTAACTATGGCTACACCTTC	CASSLVLGPNYGYTF
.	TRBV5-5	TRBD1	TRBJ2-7	TGTGCCAGCAGCCCTGTCCCGGGACAGGGGGGCTACGAGCAGTACTTC	CASSPVPGQGGYEQYF
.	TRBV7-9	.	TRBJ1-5	TGTGCCAGCAGCTTAGGGGGTCAGCCCCAGCATTTT	CASSLGGQPQHF
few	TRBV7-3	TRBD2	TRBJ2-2	TGTGCCAGCAGCTTACGAGCGGGGGGTACCTCCGGGGAGCTGTTTTTT	CASSLRAGGTSGELFF
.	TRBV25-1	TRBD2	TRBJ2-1	TGTGCCAGCAGTGGCCTAGCGGGGGGAAAGTCCTACAATGAGCAGTTCTTC	CASSGLAGGKSYNEQFF
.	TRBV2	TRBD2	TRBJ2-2	TGTGCCAGCAGTGAATCGAGGACTAGCGTCGCGAATAGAGGCACCGGGGAGCTGTTTTTT	CASSESRTSVANRGTGELFF
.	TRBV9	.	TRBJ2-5	TGTGCCAGCAGCGTAGGTAGCGCGGAGACCCAGTACTTC	CASSVGSAETQYF
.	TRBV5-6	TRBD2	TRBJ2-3	TGTGCCACTGGGGTACTAGCGCCTTTAGATACGCAGTATTTT	CATGVLAPLDTQYF
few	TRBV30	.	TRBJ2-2	TGTGCCTGCCAGCCCACAGGGGAGCTGTTTTTT	CACQPTGELFF
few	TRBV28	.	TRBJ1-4	TGTGCCAGCCTAATGACAGAGAATGAAAAACTGTTTTTT	CASLMTENEKLFF
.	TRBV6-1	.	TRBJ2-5	TGTGCCAGCAGTGTTCGGGGTAGGGAGACCCAGTACTTC	CASSVRGRETQYF
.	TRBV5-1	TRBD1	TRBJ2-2	TGCGCCAGCAGCATGGGACAGGGTGCCACCGGGGAGCTGTTTTTT	CASSMGQGATGELFF
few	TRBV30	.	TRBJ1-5	TGTGCCTGGAGTGTATGGGGAGGCAATCAGCCCCAGCATTTT	CAWSVWGGNQPQHF
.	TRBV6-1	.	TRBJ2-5	TGTGCCAGCAGTGAAGCAGGGATCCTCGGGACCCAGTACTTC	CASSEAGILGTQYF
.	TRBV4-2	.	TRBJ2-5	TGTGCCAGCAGCCGGGGGGAGACCCAGTACTTC	CASSRGETQYF
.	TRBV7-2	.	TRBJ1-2	TGTGCCAGCAGCTTCGTGGGCTATGGCTACACCTTC	CASSFVGYGYTF
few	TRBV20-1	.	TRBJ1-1	TGCAGTGCTAGTGGGGGGGCTGAAGCTTTCTTT	CSASGGAEAFF
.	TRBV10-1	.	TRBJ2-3	TGCGCCGGGAGACGGGCAGATACGCAGTATTTT	CAGRRADTQYF
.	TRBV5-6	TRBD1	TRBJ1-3	TGTGCCAGCAGCACAGGGGGCTCTGGAAACACCATATATTTT	CASSTGGSGNTIYF
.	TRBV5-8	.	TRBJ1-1	TGTGCCAGCAGGCAAGGCATTCAGGGAATTCTTGAAGCTTTCTTT	CASRQGIQGILEAFF
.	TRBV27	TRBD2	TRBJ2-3	TGTGCCAGCCGATGGGGACTAGCGGTTAGCACAGATACGCAGTATTTT	CASRWGLAVSTDTQYF
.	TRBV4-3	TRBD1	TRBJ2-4	TGCGCCAGCAGCCAAGAACCGGGACAGGGGGCAGGGATTCAGTACTTC	CASSQEPGQGAGIQYF
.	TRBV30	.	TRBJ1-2	TGTGCCTGGAGTAGACCGGGACGGTTCTATGGCTACACCTTC	CAWSRPGRFYGYTF
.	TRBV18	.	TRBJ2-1	TGTGCCAGCTCACGAAGTTTAGGTACCAATGAGCAGTTCTTC	CASSRSLGTNEQFF
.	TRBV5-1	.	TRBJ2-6	TGCGCCAGCAGCTTGGAGGTCTCTGGGGCCAACGTCCTGACTTTC	CASSLEVSGANVLTF
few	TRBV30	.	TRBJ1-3	TGTGCCTGGAAGGCCGCGGGGGCAGAAAGAAACACCATATATTTT	CAWKAAGAERNTIYF
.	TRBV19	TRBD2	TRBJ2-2	TGTGCCAGTACTAGCGGCGCATTAGGGGAATACGGGGAGCTGTTTTTT	CASTSGALGEYGELFF
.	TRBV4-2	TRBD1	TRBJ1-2	TGTGCCAGCAGCCTGGACAGGGGGCTTTATGGCTACACCTTC	CASSLDRGLYGYTF
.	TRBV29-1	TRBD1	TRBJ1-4	TGCAGCGTTGATCCTCCAGGGGGTGGCGAAAAACTGTTTTTT	CSVDPPGGGEKLFF
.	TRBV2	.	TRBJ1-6	TGTGCCAACTCCCGAGACAGGTATAATTCACCCCTCCACTTT	CANSRDRYNSPLHF